Following are 14 T cell receptor beta chains from one sample sequenced in a study of blood T cell repertoires in COVID-19. Repertoires were generated with immunoSEQ multiplex PCR, while TCRdb's copy carries only in-frame clones and drops some. Altogether fewer than 80,000 clones are present, around 89% being singletons, with the ten largest covering about 4.9%. Sample: peripheral blood. These receptors came from a man aged 45-65 years with acute or convalescent COVID-19.

This chain uses TRBV19 with TRBJ1-5; D uncertain. The V gene's germline CDR1 is LNHDA and CDR2 SQIVND (reference sequence). With 7 bases removed from V and 3 bases from J, the gap between germline ends came to 10 bases. This CDR3 is 13 amino acids long. In nucleotides, the CDR3 is TGTGCCAGTAATCACAGAACCAATCAGCCCCAGCATTTT. This translates into CASNHRTNQPQHF. The full variable domain, completed using reference TRBV19 and TRBJ1-5, is DGGITQSPKYLFRKEGQNVTLSCEQNLNHDAMYWYRQDPGQGLRLIYYSQIVNDFQKGDIAEGYSVSREKKESFPLTVTSAQKNPTAFYLCASNHRTNQPQHFGDGTRLSIL.

This chain joins TRBV9 and TRBJ2-2, with 8 bases lining up with TRBD2. This CDR3 region has 16 residues. Trimming took 1 base from V and 4 from J; bases not matched to a gene: 6. The germline CDR1 and CDR2 sequences are SGDLS and YYNGEE. The DNA of the CDR3 is TGTGCCAGCAGCGTAAGCCTAGCGGGTCTCACCGGGGAGCTGTTTTTT. It codes for CASSVSLAGLTGELFF.

The genes are TRBV29-1 and TRBJ2-5; possibly TRBD1 for D (6 bases). The germline V gene encodes CDR1 SQVTM and CDR2 ANQGSEA. The CDR3 is 13 residues long. V lost 3 bases to trimming and J lost 6 bases, with 14 bases between them. The CDR3 sequence is CSVDVGGRKTQYF. CDR3 bases: TGCAGCGTTGATGTAGGGGGTAGGAAGACCCAGTACTTC. Full variable domain (missing parts from reference TRBV29-1 and TRBJ2-5): SAVISQKPSRDICQRGTSLTIQCQVDSQVTMMFWYRQQPGQSLTLIATANQGSEATYESGFVIDKFPISRPNLTFSTLTVSNMSPEDSSIYLCSVDVGGRKTQYFGPGTRLLVL.

J is TRBJ1-2 and V is TRBV5-4; D may be TRBD1 (5 bases). Per germline, CDR1 SGHNT and CDR2 YYREEE (reference sequence). There are 13 residues in the CDR3. Between the trimmed V and J ends, which lost 4 bases and 1 base, there was a span of 8 bases. The CDR3 coding sequence is TGTGCCAGCAGCGCCAGGGTTAACTATGGCTACACCTTC. Residues: CASSARVNYGYTF.

The chain joins TRBV6-6 to TRBJ2-5; tentative D call: TRBD2 (6 bases). V dropped 5 bases and J dropped 5 bases, with 24 bases sitting between them. The CDR3 runs to 17 residues. The germline V gene has CDR1 MNHNY and CDR2 SVGAGI (reference sequence). The CDR3 is CASSLLGVAGGGETQYF. Written as DNA, the CDR3 is TGTGCCAGCAGTCTCCTCGGGGTTGCGGGTGGGGGGGAGACCCAGTACTTC.

This chain uses TRBV6-1 with TRBJ1-6; 10 bases line up with TRBD1. This CDR3 is 16 amino acids long. Germline CDR1 and CDR2: MNHNS and SASEGT. V lost 0 bases, J lost 8 bases, and 4 bases stayed unmatched. This chain's CDR3 is CASSEAPGTGDSPLHF. In nucleotides, the CDR3 is TGTGCCAGCAGTGAAGCCCCAGGGACAGGGGATTCACCCCTCCACTTT.

Only one count was recorded for this clone. Here the CDR3 reads CASSLSPGLGTGELFF. Here the CDR3 DNA reads TGCGCCAGCAGCTTGTCGCCAGGGTTGGGGACCGGGGAGCTGTTTTTT. V and J are TRBV5-1 and TRBJ2-2, with D tentatively TRBD1 (5 bases). The CDR3 sequence is 16 residues long. The V gene's germline CDR1 is SGHRS and CDR2 YFSETQ. V lost 1 base and J 5 bases, leaving 15 bases between the germline ends. Together with reference TRBV5-1 and TRBJ2-2, the CDR3 gives the full variable domain: KAGVTQTPRYLIKTRGQQVTLSCSPISGHRSVSWYQQTPGQGLQFLFEYFSETQRNKGNFPGRFSGRQFSNSRSEMNVSTLELGDSALYLCASSLSPGLGTGELFFGEGSRLTVL.

The CDR3 region is CASSNTGGLEQFF. CDR3 DNA: TGTGCCAGCAGCAATACAGGGGGCCTTGAGCAGTTCTTC. This chain uses TRBV11-3 with TRBJ2-1, with 9 bases identical to TRBD1. Germline V gene lookup returns CDR1 SGHNT and CDR2 YENEEA. CDR3 length equals 13 residues. V lost 5 bases and J lost 9; bases outside the gene matches: 5.

The rearrangement links TRBV6-2 or TRBV6-3 to TRBJ2-7; the D gene is possibly TRBD1 (5 bases). The CDR3 has 14 amino acids. Trimming removed 2 bases from V and 6 bases from J, with 14 bases in between. From germline, CDR1 is MNHEY and CDR2 SVGEGT. The CDR3 nucleotides read TGTGCCAGCAGTTACCTCCAGGACACTGGCGAGCAGTACTTC. Its protein is CASSYLQDTGEQYF.

The chain employs TRBV6-5 and TRBJ2-1; TRBD2 might be the D (6 bases). Germline lookup yields CDR1 MNHEY and CDR2 SVGAGI. The CDR3 loop spans 15 amino acids. Trimming removed 5 bases at V and 0 bases at J, with 11 bases between. The CDR3 spells CASSTTSPSYNEQFF. As DNA, the CDR3 is TGTGCCAGCAGTACCACTAGCCCCTCCTACAATGAGCAGTTCTTC.

CDR3 sequence (DNA): TGTGCCAGCAGACCCCAGGGGTGGAGCACAGATACGCAGTATTTT. It encodes CASRPQGWSTDTQYF. This chain joins TRBV6-5 and TRBJ2-3; D is perhaps TRBD1 (6 bases). The CDR3 spans 15 residues. Germline-derived CDR1 and CDR2 are MNHEY and SVGAGI. V was pared by 6 bases and J by 0 bases, with 13 bases between.

J is TRBJ1-3 and V is TRBV7-8; no reliable D call. The CDR3 runs to 12 residues. The germline gives CDR1 SGHVS, CDR2 FQNEAQ. The V and J ends lost 0 bases and 16 bases respectively, with 13 bases between them. CDR3 DNA sequence: TGTGCCAGCAGCTTAGCTTGGAGGGAACTCTATTTT. Translation gives CASSLAWRELYF.

The CDR3 sequence: CASSDPAGRNEQYF. The CDR3 DNA follows: TGTGCCAGCAGTGACCCTGCGGGGAGGAACGAGCAGTACTTC. The chain combines TRBV2 with TRBJ2-7; a possible D gene is TRBD2 (6 bases). CDR3 length equals 14 residues. Germline V lookup: CDR1 SNHLY, CDR2 FYNNEI. V lost 3 bases to trimming and J lost 5 bases, with 14 bases between them.

This clone was observed a single time. V gene TRBV9 combines with J gene TRBJ2-3; a weak D match, TRBD1 (5 bases). This CDR3 is built from 14 residues. Trimming cost V 3 bases and J 2 bases, with 10 bases left between them. Germline CDR1 SGDLS, CDR2 YYNGEE. The DNA for the CDR3 is TGTGCCAGCAGCGAGGGGCCACCCACAGATACGCAGTATTTT. This codes for CASSEGPPTDTQYF.